The T cell receptor beta chain described here comes from a study of shared clonotypes between healthy human individuals. TCRdb's table, derived via immunoSEQ multiplex PCR, lists solely in-frame clones and lacks some. The table records about 690,000 clones, less than 95% of them present only once. This CDR3 has 14 amino acids. Germline-derived CDR1 and CDR2 are SGHNT and YYREEE (reference sequence). Trimming shortened V by 0 bases and J by 10 bases, and 13 bases separated the two germline ends. The TCR was taken from a man aged 18 to 30 in good health. Some clones in this sample may be carry-over from other donors' samples. Sample: memory CD8+ T cells from PBMCs. Subset noted: CD45RO+ cells pooled with CCR7-negative TemRA cells. The chain recombines TRBV5-4 with TRBJ1-4; D might be TRBD1 (6 bases). CDR3 sequence: CASSLDVDSGKLFF. The CDR3 DNA reads TGTGCCAGCAGCTTGGACGTGGACAGCGGAAAACTGTTTTTT.